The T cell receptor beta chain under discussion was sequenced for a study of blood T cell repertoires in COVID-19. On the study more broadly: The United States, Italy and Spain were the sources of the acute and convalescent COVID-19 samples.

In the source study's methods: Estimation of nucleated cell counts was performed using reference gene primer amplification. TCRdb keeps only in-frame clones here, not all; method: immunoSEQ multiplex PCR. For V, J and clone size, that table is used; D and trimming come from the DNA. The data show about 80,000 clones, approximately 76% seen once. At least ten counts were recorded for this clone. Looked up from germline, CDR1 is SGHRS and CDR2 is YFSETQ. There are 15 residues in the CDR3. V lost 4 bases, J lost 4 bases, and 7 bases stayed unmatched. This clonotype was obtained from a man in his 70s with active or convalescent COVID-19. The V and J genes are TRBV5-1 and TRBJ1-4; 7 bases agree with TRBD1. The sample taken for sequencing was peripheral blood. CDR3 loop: CASSIGQVNNEKLFF. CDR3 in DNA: TGCGCCAGCAGCATAGGACAGGTCAATAATGAAAAACTGTTTTTT.